The clone carrying this T cell receptor (beta chain) was detected many times. Its antigen is not identified. The data were obtained in a study of T-cell reconstitution after alpha-beta-depleted transplantation in children. CDR1 and CDR2 (germline): MDHEN, SYDVKM. The junction had 17 bases not matched to a gene; V was cut back by 5 bases and J by 6 bases. CDR3 length: 19 amino acids. Unique molecular identifiers featured in how the TCRbeta library was prepared. TCRdb ran MiXCR on the PCR reads and lists one entry per CDR3 protein. The sample has around 240,000 distinct CDR3 sequences; approximately 8% are singletons. Study-wide results and caveats: Surviving recipient T cells and thymic progenitors accounted for the high day-60 TCRbeta diversity observed in some patients. After one year, T-cell counts and TCRbeta diversity mostly came from new T cells.

This TCR was sampled from a male patient aged 10-17 years who had a stem cell transplant for acute lymphoblastic leukemia, so the T cells may come from the graft donor. The chain has TRBV28 and TRBJ2-3; 13 bases are a match to TRBD2. The input for sequencing was PBMCs, mostly from graft donor cells, taken 180 days after TCRalphabeta/CD19-depleted stem cell transplant. The DNA of the CDR3 is TGTGCCAGCAGTCACAGGGGGCTTAAGACTAGCGGGAGGAGGGATACGCAGTATTTT. Its protein product is CASSHRGLKTSGRRDTQYF.